A single sample gave rise to the 8 T cell receptor beta chains below, sequenced in a study of blood T cell repertoires in COVID-19. This table comes from immunoSEQ multiplex PCR, and its TCRdb copy is limited to in-frame clones, with some not included. The sample contains some 240,000 clones, around 82% of which appear only once. The sample taken for sequencing was peripheral blood. These receptors all come from a human donor in a cohort sampled during active COVID-19.

V and J are TRBV25-1 and TRBJ1-4; D gene unclear. The V and J ends lost 4 bases and 8 bases respectively, with 14 bases between them. This CDR3 has 14 residues. Germline CDR1 is MGHDK and CDR2 is SYGVNS. CDR3: CASSAGSRGEKLFF. The DNA of the CDR3 is TGTGCCAGCAGTGCTGGGTCCCGCGGGGAAAAACTGTTTTTT.

The V gene is TRBV19, the J gene TRBJ2-2; TRBD1 agrees at 7 bases. The CDR3 sequence is 16 residues long. Germline V gene data show CDR1 as LNHDA and CDR2 as SQIVND (reference sequence). With V trimmed by 1 base and J by 5 bases, 7 bases remained unmatched. CDR3 DNA: TGTGCCAGTAGTATAGTTAGGGGGCTGGGGACCGGGGAGCTGTTTTTT. Translating gives CASSIVRGLGTGELFF.

This clone was found many times. This chain links TRBV9 with TRBJ1-5, with 8 bases identical to TRBD1. The CDR3 is made up of 20 amino acids. V lost 5 bases, J lost 2 bases, and 21 bases stayed unmatched. The germline gives CDR1 SGDLS, CDR2 YYNGEE. CDR3: CASRIPGQGPKEMCNQPQHF. DNA of the CDR3: TGTGCCAGCAGGATCCCAGGACAGGGCCCAAAAGAAATGTGCAATCAGCCCCAGCATTTT.

Here the CDR3 reads CASSQGGARTEAFF. The CDR3 DNA reads TGTGCCAGTTCACAAGGGGGGGCGCGCACTGAAGCTTTCTTT. The chain joins TRBV28 to TRBJ1-1; maybe TRBD1 (6 bases). V was pared by 9 bases and J by 4 bases, with 18 bases between. The CDR3 is 14 amino acids. Germline assignment: CDR1 MDHEN and CDR2 SYDVKM.

CDR3 coding DNA: TGTGCCAGCAGTGTCTTTAGCGGGGGGGCCGTAGAGACCCAGTACTTC. This codes for CASSVFSGGAVETQYF. The genes are TRBV25-1 and TRBJ2-5; TRBD2 matches 11 bases. CDR1 is MGHDK and CDR2 is SYGVNS in the germline V gene. Trimming at V came to 4 bases and at J to 4 bases, leaving 8 bases not matched to a gene. CDR3 length: 16 amino acids.

The V gene is TRBV6-5, the J gene TRBJ1-1; D is uncertain. The V end was cut by 5 bases, the J end by 8 bases, with 9 bases between. Germline loops: CDR1 MNHEY, CDR2 SVGAGI. The CDR3 sequence is 11 residues long. CDR3 nucleotide sequence: TGTGCCAGCAGTAAGCAGGAAGAAGCTTTCTTT. It codes for CASSKQEEAFF.

The V gene is TRBV7-9, the J gene TRBJ1-2, with TRBD1 identical over 8 bases. This CDR3 contains 14 residues. Losses at the gene ends were 4 bases for V and 7 bases for J; bases not matched to a gene: 8. The V gene's germline CDR1 is SEHNR and CDR2 FQNEAQ (reference sequence). This CDR3 reads CASSSSGGEGGYTF. The CDR3 region has the DNA TGTGCCAGCAGCTCATCAGGGGGCGAGGGTGGCTACACCTTC.

This chain joins TRBV4-3 and TRBJ2-7, with 7 bases that match TRBD2. CDR1 is LGHNA, CDR2 YSLEER, per germline. The CDR3 runs 15 residues. V lost 0 bases and J lost 2; bases outside the gene matches: 4. The CDR3 nucleotides read TGCGCCAGCAGCCAAGATGGGGGGGGTCCCTACGAGCAGTACTTC. This sequence encodes CASSQDGGGPYEQYF.